A selection of T cell receptor beta chains follows, all from one sample in a study of cytomegalovirus exposure and HLA in healthy donors. Assay used: immunoSEQ multiplex PCR; TCRdb lists only in-frame clones, some missing. The sample lists more than 150,000 clones, approximately 82% occurring once. Specimen: PBMCs. The source is a girl aged 2-10 years in good health and CMV-seropositive. CDR3s include the opening cysteine and the closing phenylalanine or tryptophan. Fields, in order: clone size, J gene, V gene, D gene, CDR3 protein, CDR3 DNA. The D gene is left open where the match is weak. Clone size is not always given. Where it is, it says once, few, many or a class for expanded clones.

size: -; J: TRBJ1-1; V: TRBV27; D: -; CDR3: CASSSGALNTEAFF; DNA: TGTGCCAGCAGCTCAGGGGCTCTGAACACTGAAGCTTTCTTT
size: few; J: TRBJ1-5; V: TRBV28; D: -; CDR3: CASSFTGRYQPQHF; DNA: TGTGCCAGCAGTTTTACAGGGCGTTATCAGCCCCAGCATTTT
size: once; J: TRBJ2-7; V: TRBV28; D: -; CDR3: CASSFQDSRSYEQYF; DNA: TGTGCCAGCAGTTTCCAGGACAGCCGCTCCTACGAGCAGTACTTC
size: -; J: TRBJ2-1; V: TRBV27; D: TRBD1; CDR3: CASSPPNRGHNEQFF; DNA: TGTGCCAGCAGCCCCCCGAACAGGGGCCACAATGAGCAGTTCTTC
size: -; J: TRBJ2-7; V: TRBV6-5; D: TRBD2; CDR3: CASSSQTSGALREQYF; DNA: TGTGCCAGCAGTTCCCAGACTAGCGGGGCCCTCCGCGAGCAGTACTTC
size: -; J: TRBJ1-5; V: TRBV27; D: TRBD1; CDR3: CASSETGEPQHF; DNA: TGTGCCAGCAGTGAAACAGGGGAGCCCCAGCATTTT
size: -; J: TRBJ2-1; V: TRBV28; D: TRBD2; CDR3: CASRSLAGGSSYNEQFF; DNA: TGTGCCAGCAGGTCCCTGGCGGGGGGGAGCTCCTACAATGAGCAGTTCTTC
size: -; J: TRBJ2-5; V: TRBV6-6; D: -; CDR3: CASSYGVAQETQYF; DNA: TGTGCCAGCAGTTACGGCGTAGCCCAAGAGACCCAGTACTTC
size: -; J: TRBJ1-5; V: TRBV6-1; D: -; CDR3: CASSEFWGDGNQPQHF; DNA: TGTGCCAGCAGTGAATTTTGGGGGGATGGCAATCAGCCCCAGCATTTT
size: few; J: TRBJ1-1; V: TRBV10-1; D: -; CDR3: CASSESRRGAAFF; DNA: TGCGCCAGCAGTGAGTCACGAAGAGGTGCAGCTTTCTTT
size: -; J: TRBJ1-3; V: TRBV10-3; D: TRBD1; CDR3: CAISEMTGAGNTIYF; DNA: TGTGCCATCAGTGAGATGACAGGGGCTGGAAACACCATATATTTT
size: few; J: TRBJ2-7; V: TRBV11-3; D: -; CDR3: CASSLNSYEQYF; DNA: TGTGCCAGCAGCCTAAACTCCTACGAGCAGTACTTC
size: once; J: TRBJ2-7; V: TRBV11-2; D: TRBD2; CDR3: CASSTNRGGERTYEQYF; DNA: TGTGCCAGCAGCACCAACCGGGGGGGGGAGCGTACCTACGAGCAGTACTTC
size: -; J: TRBJ2-7; V: TRBV27; D: TRBD2; CDR3: CASSSQGAGGYEQYF; DNA: TGTGCCAGCAGTTCCCAGGGAGCGGGAGGTTACGAGCAGTACTTC
size: -; J: TRBJ2-5; V: TRBV7-9; D: TRBD2; CDR3: CANPPTSGRRETQYF; DNA: TGTGCCAACCCCCCAACTAGCGGGAGGAGAGAGACCCAGTACTTC
size: -; J: TRBJ2-7; V: TRBV5-1; D: TRBD2; CDR3: CASSLWGGYEQYF; DNA: TGCGCCAGCAGCTTATGGGGGGGGTACGAGCAGTACTTC
size: once; J: TRBJ1-2; V: TRBV5-4; D: TRBD1; CDR3: CASRTGTGEYGYTF; DNA: TGTGCCAGCAGGACCGGGACAGGGGAATATGGCTACACCTTC
size: -; J: TRBJ2-1; V: TRBV5-1; D: TRBD2; CDR3: CASSPEGAGASPKSNEQFF; DNA: TGCGCCAGCAGCCCCGAGGGAGCGGGGGCGTCACCAAAGAGCAATGAGCAGTTCTTC
size: -; J: TRBJ2-7; V: TRBV7-3; D: -; CDR3: CASSLRAPIASHSYEQYF; DNA: TGTGCCAGCAGCTTAAGGGCACCGATAGCGTCCCACTCCTACGAGCAGTACTTC
size: few; J: TRBJ2-1; V: TRBV5-6; D: -; CDR3: CASSFAGRSYNEQFF; DNA: TGTGCCAGCAGCTTTGCGGGGAGATCCTACAATGAGCAGTTCTTC
size: few; J: TRBJ1-1; V: TRBV5-1; D: TRBD1; CDR3: CASSGRTGDDTEAFF; DNA: TGCGCCAGCAGCGGACGGACAGGGGACGACACTGAAGCTTTCTTT
size: few; J: TRBJ2-3; V: TRBV5-4; D: -; CDR3: CASSLPSGLSYDTQYF; DNA: TGTGCCAGCAGCTTGCCTTCTGGGCTATCATACGATACGCAGTATTTT
size: -; J: TRBJ2-7; V: TRBV13; D: TRBD2; CDR3: CASSLGLGGDYEQYF; DNA: TGTGCCAGCAGCTTAGGCCTCGGGGGGGATTACGAGCAGTACTTC
size: once; J: TRBJ1-2; V: TRBV10-2; D: -; CDR3: CASIREGANYGYTF; DNA: TGCGCCAGCATTAGGGAGGGAGCGAACTATGGCTACACCTTC
size: few; J: TRBJ1-5; V: TRBV2; D: TRBD1; CDR3: CASSEYGTGVGQPQHF; DNA: TGTGCCAGCAGTGAATACGGGACAGGGGTAGGTCAGCCCCAGCATTTT
size: once; J: TRBJ2-7; V: TRBV25-1; D: TRBD2; CDR3: CASSEYGGVGSYEQYF; DNA: TGTGCCAGCAGTGAATATGGGGGGGTAGGCTCCTACGAGCAGTACTTC
size: -; J: TRBJ1-4; V: TRBV18; D: -; CDR3: CASSSRVSNEKLFF; DNA: TGTGCCAGCTCAAGCAGGGTATCTAATGAAAAACTGTTTTTT
size: -; J: TRBJ1-4; V: TRBV7-6; D: -; CDR3: CASSGQRNEKLFF; DNA: TGTGCCAGCTCTGGACAGCGTAATGAAAAACTGTTTTTT
size: -; J: TRBJ2-5; V: TRBV6-5; D: TRBD1; CDR3: CASSTGGAGQYF; DNA: TGTGCCAGCTCTACAGGGGGCGCCGGGCAGTACTTC
size: -; J: TRBJ1-4; V: TRBV19; D: -; CDR3: CASKRTDTPNEKLFF; DNA: TGTGCCAGTAAAAGGACAGACACACCTAATGAAAAACTGTTTTTT
size: once; J: TRBJ2-1; V: TRBV6-5; D: -; CDR3: CASSYAGKGTYNEQFF; DNA: TGTGCCAGCAGTTATGCGGGAAAGGGGACTTACAATGAGCAGTTCTTC
size: -; J: TRBJ1-2; V: TRBV5-1; D: TRBD1; CDR3: CASSHGQALANYGYTF; DNA: TGCGCCAGCAGCCACGGACAGGCATTAGCTAACTATGGCTACACCTTC
size: few; J: TRBJ1-5; V: TRBV12-5; D: -; CDR3: CASGTGSNQPQHF; DNA: TGTGCTAGTGGTACAGGGAGCAATCAGCCCCAGCATTTT
size: -; J: TRBJ2-1; V: TRBV7-3; D: -; CDR3: CASRSVSSYNEQFF; DNA: TGTGCCAGCAGGTCGGTGAGCTCCTACAATGAGCAGTTCTTC
size: few; J: TRBJ1-1; V: TRBV6-5; D: TRBD1; CDR3: CASSRDSQAFF; DNA: TGTGCCAGCAGTCGGGACAGCCAAGCTTTCTTT
size: -; J: TRBJ1-2; V: TRBV11-2; D: -; CDR3: CASSQGHGYTF; DNA: TGTGCCAGCAGCCAGGGCCATGGCTACACCTTC
size: once; J: TRBJ1-1; V: TRBV4-1; D: TRBD1; CDR3: CASSPRTVQGGEAFF; DNA: TGCGCCAGCAGCCCTAGGACAGTCCAGGGGGGTGAAGCTTTCTTT
size: -; J: TRBJ2-3; V: TRBV28; D: TRBD2; CDR3: CASSFYEFGLAGQLSSTDTQYF; DNA: TGTGCCAGCAGTTTTTACGAATTCGGACTAGCGGGACAGCTTTCTAGCACAGATACGCAGTATTTT
size: -; J: TRBJ2-5; V: TRBV6-1; D: -; CDR3: CASSEATGWEETQYF; DNA: TGTGCCAGCAGTGAAGCGACAGGTTGGGAAGAGACCCAGTACTTC
size: -; J: TRBJ1-2; V: TRBV18; D: -; CDR3: CASSHGQSYGYTF; DNA: TGTGCCAGCTCCCACGGACAGAGCTATGGCTACACCTTC